This TCR beta chain appears in the sequencing data of a study of T cell repertoires in cytomegalovirus infection. The wider study: Both CMV infection and a matching HLA type were indicated by public TCR beta signatures.

The V segment lost 1 base and the J segment 1 base; nucleotides outside the gene matches: 12. Germline V lookup: CDR1 DFQATT, CDR2 SNEGSKA (reference sequence). The CDR3 is 17 amino acids. Using its own MiXCR run on the reads, TCRdb lists one record per CDR3 protein. The sample includes 680,000 or so distinct CDR3 sequences, approximately 40% of them seen just once. What was sequenced was PBMCs. The rearrangement links TRBV20-1 to TRBJ1-1; 7 bases are shared with TRBD1. This TCR was recovered from a human donor in good health (CMV status not recorded). Some clones in this sample may be carry-over from other donors' samples. DNA for the CDR3: TGCAGTGCTAGAGCTATACAGGGGTTGTCTAGGAACACTGAAGCTTTCTTT. It is translated as CSARAIQGLSRNTEAFF.